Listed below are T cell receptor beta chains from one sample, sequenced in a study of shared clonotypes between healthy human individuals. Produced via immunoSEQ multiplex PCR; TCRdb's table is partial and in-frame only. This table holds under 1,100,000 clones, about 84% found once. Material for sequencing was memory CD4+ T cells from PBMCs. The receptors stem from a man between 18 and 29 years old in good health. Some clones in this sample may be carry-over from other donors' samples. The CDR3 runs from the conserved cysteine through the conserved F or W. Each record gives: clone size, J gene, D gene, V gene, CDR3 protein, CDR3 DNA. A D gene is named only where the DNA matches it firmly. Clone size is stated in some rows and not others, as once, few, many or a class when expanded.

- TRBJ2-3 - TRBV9 CASSVENTDTQYF TGTGCCAGCAGCGTAGAAAATACAGATACGCAGTATTTT
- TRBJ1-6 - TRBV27 CASKIQGGGSPLHF TGTGCCAGCAAAATACAGGGAGGAGGTTCACCCCTCCACTTT
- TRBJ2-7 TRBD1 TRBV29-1 CSVEGGTGATEQYF TGCAGCGTTGAAGGGGGGACAGGTGCTACCGAGCAGTACTTC
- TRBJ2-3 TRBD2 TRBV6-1 CASSERGGTSGYTDTQYF TGTGCCAGCAGTGAAAGGGGGGGGACTAGCGGATACACAGATACGCAGTATTTT
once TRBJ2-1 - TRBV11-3 CASSLEQGRTDNEQFF TGTGCCAGCAGCTTAGAACAGGGACGGACAGACAATGAGCAGTTCTTC
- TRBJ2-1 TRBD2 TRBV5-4 CASRRTGTSRNEQFF TGTGCCAGCAGAAGAACCGGGACTAGTCGGAATGAGCAGTTCTTC
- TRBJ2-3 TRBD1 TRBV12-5 CASGLQGDWTDTQYF TGTGCTAGTGGTTTACAGGGGGATTGGACAGATACGCAGTATTTT
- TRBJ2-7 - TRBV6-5 CASSTQGYEQYF TGTGCCAGCAGTACCCAGGGATACGAGCAGTACTTC
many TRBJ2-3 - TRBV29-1 CSVNPTRRDTQYF TGCAGCGTCAACCCGACACGGCGAGATACGCAGTATTTT
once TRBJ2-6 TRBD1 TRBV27 CASSLGQGAAGANVLTF TGTGCCAGCAGTTTGGGACAGGGGGCGGCTGGGGCCAACGTCCTGACTTTC
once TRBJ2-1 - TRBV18 CASSPPGAFSSYNEQFF TGTGCCAGCTCACCCCCGGGAGCGTTCAGCTCCTACAATGAGCAGTTCTTC
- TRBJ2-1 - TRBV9 CASSVVAWQDNEQFF TGTGCCAGCAGCGTAGTCGCGTGGCAGGACAATGAGCAGTTCTTC
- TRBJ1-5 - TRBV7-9 CASSLASPGYHQPQHF TGTGCCAGCAGCTTAGCGTCTCCAGGGTACCATCAGCCCCAGCATTTT
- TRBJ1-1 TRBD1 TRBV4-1 CASSHLTGWTEAFF TGCGCCAGCAGCCATCTGACAGGGTGGACTGAAGCTTTCTTT
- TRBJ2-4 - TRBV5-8 CASSFEENIQYF TGTGCCAGCAGCTTCGAAGAAAACATTCAGTACTTC
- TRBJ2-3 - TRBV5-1 CASSLYTAITDTQYF TGCGCCAGCAGCTTGTACACAGCTATCACAGATACGCAGTATTTT
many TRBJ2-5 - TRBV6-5 CASSTSRGNQETQYF TGTGCCAGCAGTACTTCTCGCGGGAACCAAGAGACCCAGTACTTC
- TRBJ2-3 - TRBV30 CAWGTKSTDTQYF TGTGCCTGGGGGACAAAGAGCACAGATACGCAGTATTTT
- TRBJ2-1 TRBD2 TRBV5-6 CASSLLDVRLAEGGEQFF TGTGCCAGCAGCTTGCTGGACGTGAGACTAGCGGAGGGAGGTGAGCAGTTCTTC
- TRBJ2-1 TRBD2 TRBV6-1 CATRGRAEFDEQFF TGTGCCACGCGCGGGAGGGCCGAGTTTGATGAGCAGTTCTTC
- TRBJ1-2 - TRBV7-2 CASSLAEPLLGAGYTF TGTGCCAGCAGCTTGGCCGAACCACTTCTAGGGGCGGGCTACACCTTC
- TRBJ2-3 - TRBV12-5 CASGFSSTDTQYF TGTGCTAGTGGTTTCAGCTCCACAGATACGCAGTATTTT
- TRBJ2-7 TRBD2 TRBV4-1 CASSLRTSNEQYF TGCGCCAGCAGCCTACGGACTAGCAACGAGCAGTACTTC
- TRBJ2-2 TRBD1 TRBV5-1 CASTRQGATGELFF TGCGCCAGCACGAGACAGGGGGCCACCGGGGAGCTGTTTTTT
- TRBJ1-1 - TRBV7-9 CASSLRQPNTEAFF TGTGCCAGCAGCTTAAGACAGCCAAACACTGAAGCTTTCTTT
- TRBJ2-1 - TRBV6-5 CASSYSPQGLRFF TGTGCCAGCAGTTACTCGCCACAGGGTTTGCGGTTCTTC
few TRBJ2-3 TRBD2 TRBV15 CATSRGGTSGGTDTQYF TGTGCCACCAGCAGAGGGGGGACTAGCGGAGGTACAGATACGCAGTATTTT
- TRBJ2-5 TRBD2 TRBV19 CASKRGRSGETQYF TGTGCCAGTAAGCGGGGGCGTTCCGGGGAGACCCAGTACTTC
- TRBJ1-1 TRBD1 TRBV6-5 CASSYRTGGGTEAFF TGTGCCAGCAGTTACAGGACAGGGGGGGGCACTGAAGCTTTCTTT
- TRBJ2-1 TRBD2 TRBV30 CAWKRGISYNEQFF TGTGCCTGGAAGCGGGGGATCTCCTACAATGAGCAGTTCTTC
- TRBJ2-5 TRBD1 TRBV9 CASSTTQGETQYF TGTGCCAGCAGCACCACACAGGGGGAGACCCAGTACTTC
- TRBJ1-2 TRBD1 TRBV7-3 CASSLTFPTGNNGYTF TGTGCCAGCAGCTTAACGTTTCCGACAGGGAACAATGGCTACACCTTC
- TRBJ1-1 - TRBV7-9 CASSSNTEAFF TGTGCCAGCAGCTCGAACACTGAAGCTTTCTTT
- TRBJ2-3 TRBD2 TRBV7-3 CASSQGGAGVSDTQYF TGTGCCAGCAGCCAAGGGGGAGCGGGAGTTTCCGATACGCAGTATTTT
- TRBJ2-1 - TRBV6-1 CASGLYRSYNEQFF TGTGCCAGCGGACTTTACAGGTCATACAATGAGCAGTTCTTC
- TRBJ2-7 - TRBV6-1 CASTYGGTRVYEQYF TGTGCCAGCACCTATGGCGGGACCAGAGTCTACGAGCAGTACTTC
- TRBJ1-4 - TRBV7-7 CASSGSANEKLFF TGTGCCAGCAGCGGCAGTGCTAATGAAAAACTGTTTTTT
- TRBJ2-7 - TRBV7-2 CASSLGPSRASYEQYF TGTGCCAGCAGCTTAGGCCCTTCTAGGGCCTCCTACGAGCAGTACTTC
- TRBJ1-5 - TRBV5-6 CASSLTGQPQHF TGTGCCAGCAGCTTAACAGGGCAGCCCCAGCATTTT
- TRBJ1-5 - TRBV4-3 CASSQDRQQPQHF TGCGCCAGCAGCCAAGATAGGCAGCAGCCCCAGCATTTT
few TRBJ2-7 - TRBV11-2 CASSLARERWYEQYF TGTGCCAGCAGCTTAGCGAGGGAGCGATGGTACGAGCAGTACTTC
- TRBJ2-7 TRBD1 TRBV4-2 CASSQEGTVDNEQYF TGTGCCAGCAGCCAAGAGGGGACAGTAGACAACGAGCAGTACTTC
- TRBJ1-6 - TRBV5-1 CASSREANSPLHF TGCGCCAGCAGCAGGGAGGCGAATTCACCCCTCCACTTT
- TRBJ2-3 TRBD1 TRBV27 CASSARDRGLSDTQYF TGTGCCAGCAGTGCCCGGGACAGGGGGCTCTCAGATACGCAGTATTTT
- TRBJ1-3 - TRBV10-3 CANPGGPSGNTIYF TGTGCCAACCCTGGGGGCCCCTCTGGAAACACCATATATTTT